This T cell receptor (beta chain) was captured by sequencing in a study of shared clonotypes between healthy human individuals. CDR1 is MDHEN, CDR2 SYDVKM, per germline. The CDR3 is made up of 13 amino acids. Trimming removed 7 bases from V and 1 base from J, with 10 bases in between. About this clone: The antigen is undetermined. Other DNA variants within this sample encode the same CDR3.

General study findings and limits: A few donors showed sharing of approximately 5% of naive CD4 clonotypes.

In the source study's methods: Junction-only immunoSEQ sequences carried no quality scores, so filtering differed. Data came from immunoSEQ multiplex PCR; TCRdb stores just in-frame clones and leaves some out. That table supplies the V and J calls and clone size; D and trimming were determined from the DNA. The top ten clones hold around 1.8% of a sample with about 2.2 million clones, 85% to 95% of them seen once. As defined, naive CD8 cells were CD45RO-negative and positively selected for CCR7, with terminally differentiated effector memory CD45RA+ cells excluded. The clonotype comes from a man aged 18 to 29 in good health. Some clones in this sample may be carry-over from other donors' samples. The sample consisted of naive CD8+ T cells from PBMCs. This chain connects TRBV28 to TRBJ1-1; D ambiguous. The CDR3 bases are TGTGCCAGCACCCTCGCGGGGAACACTGAAGCTTTCTTT. It is translated as CASTLAGNTEAFF.